One and the same sample provided the 32 T cell receptor beta chains below, sequenced in a study of cytomegalovirus exposure and HLA in healthy donors. 60 Vbeta and 13 Jbeta primers were used in PCR. Generated by immunoSEQ multiplex PCR, the TCRdb table keeps only in-frame clones and is missing some. The repertoire holds more than 75,000 clones, with less than 80% as singletons. The sample consisted of PBMCs. These receptors all stem from a man aged 35-49 years in good health and CMV-seropositive.

This clone was picked up a small number of times. CDR3 in DNA: TGTGCCAGCAGTGAAGAAATAGTTAATTCACCCCTCCACTTT. Its protein is CASSEEIVNSPLHF. The chain is built from TRBV2 and TRBJ1-6; no clear D. Trimming left V 1 base short and J 6 bases short, with 7 bases between. The germline gives CDR1 SNHLY, CDR2 FYNNEI. This CDR3 region has 14 residues.

The chain recombines TRBV5-6 with TRBJ1-4; weak D call: TRBD1 (6 bases). From germline, CDR1 is SGHDT and CDR2 YYEEEE. The V and J ends lost 0 bases and 4 bases respectively, with 7 bases between them. The CDR3 totals 14 residues. The CDR3 coding sequence is TGTGCCAGCAGCTTGGCAGGGGTTAATGAAAAACTGTTTTTT. Translated, it gives CASSLAGVNEKLFF.

The chain employs TRBV30 and TRBJ1-2; D is unresolved. The germline V and J ends were trimmed by 2 bases and 8 bases, with 9 bases remaining between them. The germline V gene encodes CDR1 GTSNPN and CDR2 SVGIG (reference sequence). The CDR3 has 11 amino acids. In DNA, the CDR3 is TGTGCCTGGAGTTTCAACGAGGGCTACACCTTC. The encoded protein is CAWSFNEGYTF.

In nucleotides, the CDR3 is TGTGCCAGCAGCTTACCCCGGGGAGGAGACAATGAGCAGTTCTTC. Encoded protein: CASSLPRGGDNEQFF. V gene TRBV7-9 combines with J gene TRBJ2-1, with D perhaps TRBD2 (6 bases). The V end lost 2 bases, the J end lost 5 bases, and 13 bases lay between the germline ends. CDR1 SEHNR and CDR2 FQNEAQ come from the germline V gene (reference sequence). This CDR3 spans 15 amino acids.

The gene calls are TRBV30 and TRBJ1-2, with TRBD1 identical over 10 bases. V lost 3 bases, J lost 8 bases, and 3 bases stayed unmatched. From germline, CDR1 is GTSNPN and CDR2 SVGIG (reference sequence). This CDR3 comprises 12 residues. This CDR3 reads CAWSEGQGGYTF. In nucleotides, the CDR3 is TGTGCCTGGAGCGAGGGACAGGGGGGCTACACCTTC.

V and J are TRBV10-3 and TRBJ2-7; TRBD1 matches at 7 bases. Germline V CDR1 and CDR2: ENHRY, SYGVKD. The V gene end was trimmed by 3 bases and the J gene end by 7 bases; junction bases not matched to a gene: 9. This CDR3 has 14 amino acids. This chain's CDR3 is CAISDRDREIEQYF. DNA of the CDR3: TGTGCCATCAGTGACCGGGACAGAGAGATTGAGCAGTACTTC.

The chain combines TRBV28 with TRBJ1-2; 8 nucleotides line up with TRBD1. The ends lost 5 bases at V and 1 base at J; junction bases unmatched: 9. CDR3 size: 16 residues. The germline CDR1 and CDR2 sequences are MDHEN and SYDVKM. The CDR3 DNA follows: TGTGCCAGCAGTCGTCCCCGGGACAGGAATAACTATGGCTACACCTTC. It translates to CASSRPRDRNNYGYTF.

This chain links TRBV18 with TRBJ2-7; no clear D. V was clipped by 2 bases and J by 3 bases, with 11 bases between them. Germline V gene lookup returns CDR1 KGHSH and CDR2 LQKENI. The CDR3 covers 14 residues. CDR3 region: CASSPDARSYEQYF. The CDR3 DNA reads TGTGCCAGCTCACCAGATGCTAGGAGCTACGAGCAGTACTTC.

The sample holds a few counts of this clone. V usage is TRBV2 and J usage is TRBJ1-5, with TRBD1 matching over 7 bases. Germline values: CDR1 SNHLY, CDR2 FYNNEI. The CDR3 length is 16 residues. V trimming: 4 bases; J trimming: 4 bases; junction bases outside the gene matches: 10. The CDR3, as DNA: TGTGCCAGCAGTGGGGGACAGCCCGGGTGGAATCAGCCCCAGCATTTT. As protein: CASSGGQPGWNQPQHF.

The V and J genes are TRBV29-1 and TRBJ1-1; D perhaps matches TRBD1 (6 bases). The V end was cut by 0 bases, the J end by 8 bases, with 31 bases between. The CDR3 is 19 residues long. Germline CDR1 reads SQVTM; CDR2 reads ANQGSEA. This CDR3 is CSVEDLRGGGDFVTREAFF. In nucleotides, the CDR3 is TGCAGCGTTGAAGATCTTCGGGGGGGCGGGGATTTTGTAACACGAGAAGCTTTCTTT.

This clone has at least ten counts. The chain is built from TRBV7-8 and TRBJ2-3; 9 positions match TRBD1. After removal of 3 bases from V and 0 bases from J, the junction contained 10 bases not matched to a gene. Germline assignment: CDR1 SGHVS and CDR2 FQNEAQ. This CDR3 has 18 residues. The CDR3 protein is CASSFTGTGIRSTDTQYF. CDR3 DNA: TGTGCCAGCAGCTTCACCGGGACAGGGATCCGTAGCACAGATACGCAGTATTTT.

The chain carries TRBV29-1 and TRBJ2-7; TRBD2 is a possible D gene (6 bases). Looked up from germline, CDR1 is SQVTM and CDR2 is ANQGSEA. CDR3 length: 12 residues. Trimming removed 3 bases from V and 3 bases from J, with 9 bases in between. The CDR3 here is CSVEGRGYEQYF. The CDR3 DNA reads TGCAGCGTTGAGGGGCGGGGCTACGAGCAGTACTTC.

This chain connects TRBV28 to TRBJ2-7, with a tentative D call TRBD1 (6 bases). The V end lost 6 bases, the J end lost 5 bases, and 11 bases lay between the germline ends. Germline CDR1 is MDHEN and CDR2 is SYDVKM. The CDR3 has 12 amino acids. CDR3 coding DNA: TGTGCCAGCAGGAGGACAGTAAACGAGCAGTACTTC. Encoded protein: CASRRTVNEQYF.

The rearrangement links TRBV27 to TRBJ1-1, with a tentative D call TRBD1 (5 bases). The CDR3 runs to 11 residues. Germline V lookup: CDR1 MNHEY, CDR2 SMNVEV (reference sequence). Trimming cost V 10 bases and J 4 bases, with 10 bases left between them. CDR3 residues: CATLQGTEAFF. As DNA, the CDR3 is TGTGCCACACTCCAGGGCACTGAAGCTTTCTTT.

The rearrangement links TRBV6-5 to TRBJ2-1; TRBD2 aligns across 8 bases. V gave up 6 bases and J gave up 1 base; unmatched junction bases: 5. The CDR3 extends over 15 amino acids. CDR1 is MNHEY and CDR2 is SVGAGI in the germline V gene. CDR3 coding DNA: TGTGCCAGCAGGAGACTAGCGCCTTCCTACAATGAGCAGTTCTTC. It specifies CASRRLAPSYNEQFF.

This clone showed up just a few times. The genes are TRBV15 and TRBJ2-2, with TRBD1 as a possible D gene (5 bases). V dropped 0 bases and J dropped 1 base, with 9 bases sitting between them. The CDR3 spans 16 residues. Germline lookup yields CDR1 LNHNV and CDR2 YYDKDF (reference sequence). DNA for the CDR3: TGTGCCACCAGCAGAGATAGTCAGGGGAACACCGGGGAGCTGTTTTTT. Translation: CATSRDSQGNTGELFF.

Regarding this clone: Additional DNA sequences in this sample encode the identical CDR3. The V gene is TRBV9, the J gene TRBJ1-1; 8 bases map to TRBD1. Germline V CDR1 and CDR2: SGDLS, YYNGEE. V was clipped by 3 bases and J by 1 base; unmatched bases: 5. CDR3 length equals 15 residues. The CDR3 nucleotides read TGTGCCAGCAGCGCCGGACAGGGCCGGAACACTGAAGCTTTCTTT. This translates into CASSAGQGRNTEAFF.

The chain carries TRBV5-1 and TRBJ1-1; tentative D call: TRBD1 (5 bases). Germline V gene sequence: CDR1 SGHRS, CDR2 YFSETQ. This CDR3 is 14 amino acids long. V dropped 0 bases and J dropped 3 bases, with 9 bases sitting between them. In DNA, the CDR3 is TGCGCCAGCAGCTTGGGACAGCCCTACACTGAAGCTTTCTTT. Translating it yields CASSLGQPYTEAFF. The whole variable domain, remainder taken from reference TRBV5-1 and TRBJ1-1, is KAGVTQTPRYLIKTRGQQVTLSCSPISGHRSVSWYQQTPGQGLQFLFEYFSETQRNKGNFPGRFSGRQFSNSRSEMNVSTLELGDSALYLCASSLGQPYTEAFFGQGTRLTVV.

The chain employs TRBV9 and TRBJ1-2; D perhaps matches TRBD1 (6 bases). CDR1 and CDR2 from the germline V gene are SGDLS and YYNGEE. This CDR3 has 15 residues. V was clipped by 0 bases and J by 4 bases, with 13 bases between them. CDR3 region: CASSVDREVGYGYTF. CDR3 DNA sequence: TGTGCCAGCAGCGTAGACAGGGAAGTGGGCTATGGCTACACCTTC.

The chain has TRBV5-1 and TRBJ2-3; maybe TRBD2 (6 bases). Germline V gives CDR1 SGHRS, CDR2 YFSETQ. This CDR3 has 14 residues. Trimming removed 6 bases at V and 0 bases at J, with 11 bases between. Written as DNA, the CDR3 is TGCGCCAGCAAGTTGGGGACTAGCACAGATACGCAGTATTTT. Its translation: CASKLGTSTDTQYF.

The chain joins TRBV5-1 to TRBJ2-3; 7 nucleotides agree with TRBD2. In germline, CDR1 is SGHRS, CDR2 YFSETQ. CDR3 length: 13 residues. With 3 bases clipped from V and 5 bases from J, the junction kept 3 bases outside the gene matches. CDR3 sequence (DNA): TGCGCCAGCAGCTCTTTAGCGGGAGATACGCAGTATTTT. The encoded protein is CASSSLAGDTQYF. Based on the CDR3 plus reference TRBV5-1 and TRBJ2-3, the full variable domain is KAGVTQTPRYLIKTRGQQVTLSCSPISGHRSVSWYQQTPGQGLQFLFEYFSETQRNKGNFPGRFSGRQFSNSRSEMNVSTLELGDSALYLCASSSLAGDTQYFGPGTRLTVL.

This rearrangement joins TRBV29-1 to TRBJ1-1; the D gene is possibly TRBD1 (5 bases). Trimming removed 4 bases at V and 3 bases at J, with 12 bases between. CDR1 SQVTM and CDR2 ANQGSEA come from the germline V gene. The CDR3 is 13 residues long. CDR3 DNA sequence: TGCAGCGTTGGGGGGGAAGGTGACACTGAAGCTTTCTTT. Protein: CSVGGEGDTEAFF.

The chain recombines TRBV5-6 with TRBJ1-1; TRBD1 is a possible D gene (6 bases). Germline V gives CDR1 SGHDT, CDR2 YYEEEE. The V end was cut by 6 bases, the J end by 2 bases, with 20 bases between. This CDR3 is built from 16 residues. The CDR3 DNA reads as TGTGCCAGCAATATGGGACACTCGCCCCTAAACACTGAAGCTTTCTTT. Translated: CASNMGHSPLNTEAFF.

The chain couples TRBV5-1 to TRBJ1-2; D unresolved. CDR3 length: 12 amino acids. In germline, CDR1 is SGHRS, CDR2 YFSETQ. The V gene lost 2 bases and the J gene lost 4 bases, with 6 bases spanning the gap. The CDR3 sequence: CASSFDTYGYTF. CDR3 nucleotides: TGCGCCAGCAGCTTTGACACCTATGGCTACACCTTC.

The chain couples TRBV7-8 to TRBJ2-3; TRBD1 aligns across 7 bases. Germline V gene data show CDR1 as SGHVS and CDR2 as FQNEAQ. With 5 bases clipped from V and 6 bases from J, the junction kept 32 bases outside the gene matches. CDR3 length: 22 residues. CDR3 protein: CASSPRSFGQANLGFSRDTQYF. The DNA of the CDR3 is TGTGCCAGCAGCCCCAGAAGTTTTGGACAGGCTAACTTGGGGTTTTCACGTGATACGCAGTATTTT.

CDR3 in DNA: TGTGCCAGTAGCGACAGCGGGAGGTACAATGAGCAGTTCTTC. It yields the protein CASSDSGRYNEQFF. This chain connects TRBV19 to TRBJ2-1, with TRBD2 matching 9 bases. Germline trimming cut 6 bases from V and 4 bases from J; bases unmatched to any gene: 4. CDR1 is LNHDA and CDR2 is SQIVND in the germline V gene (reference sequence). The CDR3 length is 14 residues.

V usage is TRBV2 and J usage is TRBJ2-3, with TRBD2 as a possible D gene (7 bases). CDR1 and CDR2 (germline): SNHLY, FYNNEI. V was pared by 1 base and J by 3 bases, with 14 bases between. CDR3 length: 16 residues. The CDR3 coding sequence is TGTGCCAGCAGTGAAGTACCGGGGGGCGGGACAGATACGCAGTATTTT. Amino acid sequence: CASSEVPGGGTDTQYF.

V and J are TRBV30 and TRBJ1-4, with D possibly matching TRBD1 (5 bases). Per germline, CDR1 GTSNPN and CDR2 SVGIG (reference sequence). This CDR3 comprises 14 residues. Trimming pared 0 bases from V and 8 bases from J, leaving 13 bases between. The CDR3 loop reads CAWSVRGIREKLFF. The CDR3 coding sequence is TGTGCCTGGAGTGTACGGGGGATTCGGGAAAAACTGTTTTTT. Drawing the rest from reference TRBV30 and TRBJ1-4, the complete variable domain is SQTIHQWPATLVQPVGSPLSLECTVEGTSNPNLYWYRQAAGRGLQLLFYSVGIGQISSEVPQNLSASRPQDRQFILSSKKLLLSDSGFYLCAWSVRGIREKLFFGSGTQLSVL.

A single count supports this clone. CDR3 in amino acids: CASQILGGDTQYF. CDR3 DNA sequence: TGTGCCAGTCAGATACTAGGGGGAGATACGCAGTATTTT. V gene TRBV19 combines with J gene TRBJ2-3, with TRBD1 as a possible D gene (6 bases). This CDR3 is 13 amino acids long. The V gene's germline CDR1 is LNHDA and CDR2 SQIVND (reference sequence). Trimming pared 8 bases from V and 5 bases from J, leaving 14 bases between.

The chain combines TRBV5-8 with TRBJ1-1, with D possibly matching TRBD1 (5 bases). V shed 6 bases and J shed 5 bases, with 17 bases lying between them. The V gene's germline CDR1 is SGHTS and CDR2 YDEGEE. CDR3 length: 14 residues. CDR3 in amino acids: CASTPDGGRTEAFF. CDR3 bases: TGTGCCAGCACCCCCGACGGGGGAAGAACTGAAGCTTTCTTT.

This chain connects TRBV28 to TRBJ1-1, with D uncertain. In germline, CDR1 is MDHEN, CDR2 SYDVKM. Trimming removed 8 bases from V and 8 bases from J, with 12 bases in between. The CDR3 contains 11 residues. The CDR3 coding sequence is TGTGCCAGCCGGATGTTAGCCGAAGCTTTCTTT. Its translation is CASRMLAEAFF. Complete variable domain (other parts from reference TRBV28 and TRBJ1-1): DVKVTQSSRYLVKRTGEKVFLECVQDMDHENMFWYRQDPGLGLRLIYFSYDVKMKEKGDIPEGYSVSREKKERFSLILESASTNQTSMYLCASRMLAEAFFGQGTRLTVV.

The chain carries TRBV9 and TRBJ2-2, with D possibly being TRBD2 (5 bases). The CDR3 covers 14 residues. Germline V gives CDR1 SGDLS, CDR2 YYNGEE. V shed 0 bases and J shed 8 bases, with 11 bases lying between them. CDR3 nucleotides: TGTGCCAGCAGCGTAGACCTAGCCCCTGGGGAGCTGTTTTTT. This codes for CASSVDLAPGELFF. Filled out from reference TRBV9 and TRBJ2-2, the complete variable domain reads DSGVTQTPKHLITATGQRVTLRCSPRSGDLSVYWYQQSLDQGLQFLIQYYNGEERAKGNILERFSAQQFPDLHSELNLSSLELGDSALYFCASSVDLAPGELFFGEGSRLTVL.